The 7 T cell receptor beta chains presented below share a single source sample, sequenced in a study of cytomegalovirus exposure and HLA in healthy donors. Primers for the PCR totalled 60 Vbeta and 13 Jbeta. This table comes from immunoSEQ multiplex PCR, and its TCRdb copy is limited to in-frame clones, with some not included. This sample carries about 180,000 clones, 75% to 85% of them seen once, and the ten largest clones take around 1.5%. Sequences were obtained from PBMCs. All receptors come from a man younger than 30 in good health and CMV-seronegative.

The gene calls are TRBV6-6 and TRBJ2-4; 9 bases are shared with TRBD1. V dropped 2 bases and J dropped 7; count of bases not matched to a gene: 9. The CDR3 sequence is 16 residues long. The germline V gene encodes CDR1 MNHNY and CDR2 SVGAGI (reference sequence). The CDR3 is CASSYLQGQGRNIQYF. The CDR3 nucleotides read TGTGCCAGCAGTTACCTACAGGGACAGGGTAGGAACATTCAGTACTTC.

The chain couples TRBV6-1 to TRBJ2-5; 7 bases are shared with TRBD2. There are 14 residues in the CDR3. V lost 3 bases and J lost 6; bases outside the gene matches: 7. The V gene's germline CDR1 is MNHNS and CDR2 SASEGT. The CDR3 sequence is CASSDASGGKTQYF. The CDR3 bases are TGTGCCAGCAGTGACGCATCGGGGGGAAAGACCCAGTACTTC.

The V and J genes are TRBV4-1 and TRBJ2-4, with D perhaps matching TRBD2 (6 bases). The V and J ends lost 3 bases and 12 bases respectively, with 15 bases between them. Per the germline V gene, CDR1 is MGHRA and CDR2 is YSYEKL. The CDR3 spans 13 residues. The CDR3 reads CASSQARLGGQYF. CDR3 coding DNA: TGCGCCAGCAGCCAGGCCCGACTAGGAGGTCAGTACTTC.

The chain couples TRBV2 to TRBJ2-3; TRBD2 might be the D (6 bases). The CDR3 has 12 amino acids. The germline V and J ends were trimmed by 8 bases and 2 bases, with 8 bases remaining between them. Germline-derived CDR1 and CDR2 are SNHLY and FYNNEI. The CDR3 here is CASGGLTDTQYF. The DNA for the CDR3 is TGTGCCAGCGGGGGACTCACAGATACGCAGTATTTT.

A few counts support this clone. The rearrangement links TRBV28 to TRBJ2-7, with 7 nucleotides matching TRBD2. With 5 bases clipped from V and 0 bases from J, the junction kept 7 bases outside the gene matches. The V gene's germline CDR1 is MDHEN and CDR2 SYDVKM. The CDR3 is 15 residues long. The CDR3 loop reads CASSPGLDYSYEQYF. The CDR3 DNA reads as TGTGCCAGCAGTCCCGGACTAGACTACTCCTACGAGCAGTACTTC.

The rearrangement uses TRBV5-8 and TRBJ1-1; no firm D call. The germline V and J ends were trimmed by 1 base and 1 base, with 11 bases remaining between them. In germline, CDR1 is SGHTS, CDR2 YDEGEE. CDR3 length: 15 residues. The CDR3 bases are TGTGCCAGCAGCTTGATATGGGCAGCGAACACTGAAGCTTTCTTT. It translates to CASSLIWAANTEAFF.

V and J are TRBV5-1 and TRBJ2-3; 8 bases map to TRBD1. This CDR3 spans 15 amino acids. In germline, CDR1 is SGHRS, CDR2 YFSETQ. Unmatched junction bases numbered 2, after V lost 1 base and J lost 1 base. The CDR3 DNA reads TGCGCCAGCAGCTTGCAGGGGGCGGGCACAGATACGCAGTATTTT. It encodes CASSLQGAGTDTQYF.